This TCR beta chain was retrieved from a study of relationships among human T cell subsets. Study results and limitations: Some CD4+CD8+ double-positive cells may remain after bead sorting. Th1, Th2 and regulatory subsets overlapped substantially in CDR3 sequences.

The CDR3 is 15 amino acids. V lost 3 bases and J lost 5, with 17 bases in between. Germline V gives CDR1 DFQATT, CDR2 SNEGSKA (reference sequence). After CD25, CD56 and CD294 bead selections, the flow-through was collected as Th1 cells. As for this clonotype: Antigen: not known.

The T cell receptor alpha and beta CDR3 regions were amplified from mRNA by semiquantitative ARM-PCR. In ARM-PCR, communal superprimers followed tagged nested gene-specific primers for exponential amplification. TCRdb analysed the multiplex PCR reads with MiXCR anew, one entry per CDR3 protein. This repertoire shows about 13,000 distinct CDR3 sequences, roughly 65% found once; its top ten account for roughly 30%. The receptor's source is a man in his forties or fifties in good health. The sample taken for sequencing was CD4+ Th1 cells sorted from blood. The V call is TRBV20-1, the J call TRBJ2-1; D unclear. CDR3 DNA sequence: TGCAGTGCTAGGTCAGAGGCGGCTTCCCACAATGAGCAGTTCTTC. Protein product: CSARSEAASHNEQFF.